The 12 T cell receptor beta chains reported below all come from one sample, sequenced in a study of blood T cell repertoires in COVID-19. Using immunoSEQ multiplex PCR, the repertoire was profiled, and TCRdb retains in-frame clones only, with some absent. The profile shows 85,000 to 110,000 clones, over 85% of them singletons. Specimen: peripheral blood. These receptors all come from a woman aged 80 or over in a cohort sampled during active COVID-19.

CDR3 coding DNA: TGTGCCAGCTCACCACAGGGGGCAGGCAGCACCGGGGAGCTGTTTTTT. This codes for CASSPQGAGSTGELFF. This rearrangement joins TRBV18 to TRBJ2-2; 7 bases match TRBD1. Germline loops: CDR1 KGHSH, CDR2 LQKENI. The CDR3 is made up of 16 amino acids. J lost 4 bases, V lost 1 base, and 6 bases had no gene match. Full variable domain (outside the CDR3, taken from reference TRBV18 and TRBJ2-2): NAGVMQNPRHLVRRRGQEARLRCSPMKGHSHVYWYRQLPEEGLKFMVYLQKENIIDESGMPKERFSAEFPKEGPSILRIQQVVRGDSAAYFCASSPQGAGSTGELFFGEGSRLTVL.

CDR3 in amino acids: CASGLTGLDQPQHF. The CDR3 nucleotides are TGTGCCAGTGGATTGACCGGGTTGGATCAGCCCCAGCATTTT. The J gene is TRBJ1-5, the V gene TRBV19; D unclear. The V end lost 8 bases, the J end lost 5 bases, and 16 bases lay between the germline ends. CDR1 is LNHDA and CDR2 is SQIVND in the germline V gene (reference sequence). The CDR3 has 14 residues.

This chain uses TRBV10-1 with TRBJ2-3; 9 nucleotides match TRBD2. J gave up 2 bases and V 2 bases, and 5 bases lay outside the gene matches. CDR3 length: 16 amino acids. Germline CDR1 reads WNHNN; CDR2 reads SYGVQD (reference sequence). Here the CDR3 reads CASSEGSGGYTDTQYF. The CDR3 nucleotides read TGCGCCAGCAGTGAGGGTAGCGGGGGCTACACAGATACGCAGTATTTT.

This clone was seen a single time. CDR3 nucleotides: TGTGCCAGCAGCTCTCCTGAATCAGGGATAGGTGGCTACACCTTC. Encoded protein: CASSSPESGIGGYTF. The chain uses TRBV7-9 and TRBJ1-2; TRBD1 might be the D (5 bases). Per the germline V gene, CDR1 is SEHNR and CDR2 is FQNEAQ (reference sequence). V lost 4 bases, J lost 7 bases, and 19 bases lay in between. The CDR3 has 15 residues.

The chain carries TRBV4-2 and TRBJ1-3; D gene unclear. The CDR3 runs to 14 residues. Trimming took 0 bases from V and 9 from J, leaving 12 bases between them. Germline CDR1 LGHNA, CDR2 YNFKEQ. CDR3 DNA: TGTGCCAGCAGCCAAGATACGGTGGGCTCCACCATATATTTT. This gives the protein CASSQDTVGSTIYF.

The rearrangement joins TRBV6-5 to TRBJ1-3, with TRBD1 identical over 7 bases. J lost 0 bases, V lost 6 bases, and 5 bases had no gene match. This CDR3 is built from 15 residues. The V gene's germline CDR1 is MNHEY and CDR2 SVGAGI. This CDR3 is CASSSGQVSGNTIYF. CDR3 bases: TGTGCCAGCAGCTCCGGACAGGTCTCTGGAAACACCATATATTTT.

The V and J genes are TRBV3-1 (or the pseudogene TRBV3-2) and TRBJ2-1; 13 nucleotides match TRBD2. From germline, CDR1 is LGHDT and CDR2 YNNKEL (reference sequence). CDR3 size: 14 residues. V was clipped by 6 bases and J by 12 bases; unmatched bases: 8. The CDR3 DNA reads TGTGCCAGCAGATTGACTAGCGGGGGGCCCCGGCAGTTCTTC. The encoded protein is CASRLTSGGPRQFF.

CDR3 nucleotide sequence: TGTGCCAGCAGCTTGGTGGGGGGAATCGGCACCGGGGAGCTGTTTTTT. This gives the protein CASSLVGGIGTGELFF. The rearrangement joins TRBV5-6 to TRBJ2-2; weak D call: TRBD2 (6 bases). The germline CDR1 and CDR2 sequences are SGHDT and YYEEEE. Trimming left V 0 bases short and J 4 bases short, with 13 bases between. This CDR3 is 16 amino acids long.

The genes are TRBV10-3 and TRBJ2-7; maybe TRBD1 (5 bases). This CDR3 contains 13 residues. The V end lost 6 bases, the J end lost 2 bases, and 11 bases lay between the germline ends. Germline lookup yields CDR1 ENHRY and CDR2 SYGVKD. The CDR3 DNA reads TGTGCCATCAGCATAGACAGCCCCTACGAGCAGTACTTC. Translation: CAISIDSPYEQYF.

This rearrangement joins TRBV24-1 to TRBJ2-5, with a weak D call TRBD1 (6 bases). The CDR3 extends over 13 amino acids. Trimming pared 9 bases from V and 3 bases from J, leaving 13 bases between. CDR1 KGHDR and CDR2 SFDVKD come from the germline V gene. CDR3 amino acids: CATSGHPKETQYF. CDR3 DNA: TGTGCCACCTCGGGACATCCTAAAGAGACCCAGTACTTC.

This chain joins TRBV7-2 and TRBJ2-5; 8 positions match TRBD1. This CDR3 comprises 15 residues. Trimming at V came to 5 bases and at J to 4 bases, leaving 9 bases not matched to a gene. The germline V gene encodes CDR1 SGHTA and CDR2 FQGNSA. In DNA form, the CDR3 reads TGTGCCAGCAGCCCCCAGGGGGCTGGAGGAGAGACCCAGTACTTC. This encodes CASSPQGAGGETQYF. Variable domain in full (rest from reference TRBV7-2 and TRBJ2-5): GAGVSQSPSNKVTEKGKDVELRCDPISGHTALYWYRQSLGQGLEFLIYFQGNSAPDKSGLPSDRFSAERTGGSVSTLTIQRTQQEDSAVYLCASSPQGAGGETQYFGPGTRLLVL.

V gene TRBV28 combines with J gene TRBJ1-2, with D uncertain. The CDR3 extends over 11 amino acids. Germline V gene lookup returns CDR1 MDHEN and CDR2 SYDVKM. The V end was cut by 4 bases, the J end by 4 bases, with 4 bases between. CDR3 in amino acids: CASSWPYGYTF. CDR3 DNA sequence: TGTGCCAGCAGTTGGCCCTATGGCTACACCTTC.